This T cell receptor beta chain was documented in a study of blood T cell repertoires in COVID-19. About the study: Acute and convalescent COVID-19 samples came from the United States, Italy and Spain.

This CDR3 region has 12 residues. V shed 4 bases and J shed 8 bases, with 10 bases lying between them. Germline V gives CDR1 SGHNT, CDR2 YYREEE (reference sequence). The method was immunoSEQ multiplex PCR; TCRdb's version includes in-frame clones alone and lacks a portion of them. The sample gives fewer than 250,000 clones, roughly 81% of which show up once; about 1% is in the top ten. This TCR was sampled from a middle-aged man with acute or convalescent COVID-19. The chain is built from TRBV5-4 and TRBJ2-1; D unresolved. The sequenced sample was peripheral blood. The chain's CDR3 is CASSDAGDEQFF. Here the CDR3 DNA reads TGTGCCAGCAGCGATGCCGGTGATGAGCAGTTCTTC.